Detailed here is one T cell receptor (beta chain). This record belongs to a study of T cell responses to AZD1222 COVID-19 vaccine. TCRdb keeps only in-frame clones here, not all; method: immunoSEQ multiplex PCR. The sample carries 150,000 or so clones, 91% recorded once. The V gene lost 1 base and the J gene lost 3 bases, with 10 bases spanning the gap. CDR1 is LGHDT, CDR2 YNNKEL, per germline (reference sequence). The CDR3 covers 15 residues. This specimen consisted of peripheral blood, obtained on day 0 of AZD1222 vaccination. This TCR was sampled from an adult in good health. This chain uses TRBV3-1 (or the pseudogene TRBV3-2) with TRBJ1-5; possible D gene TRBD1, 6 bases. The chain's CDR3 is CASSQADRPNQPQHF. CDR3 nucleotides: TGTGCCAGCAGCCAAGCGGACAGACCCAATCAGCCCCAGCATTTT.